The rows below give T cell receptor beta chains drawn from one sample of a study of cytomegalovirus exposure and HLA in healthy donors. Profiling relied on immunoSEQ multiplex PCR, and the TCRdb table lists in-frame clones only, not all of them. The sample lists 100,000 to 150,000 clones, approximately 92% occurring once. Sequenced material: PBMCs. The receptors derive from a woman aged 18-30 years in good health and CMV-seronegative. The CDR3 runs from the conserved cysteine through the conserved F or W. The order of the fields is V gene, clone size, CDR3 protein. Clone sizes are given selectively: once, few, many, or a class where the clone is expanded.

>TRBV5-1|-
CASSSGQGGGGEAFF
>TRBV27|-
CASSLRSSSYEQYF
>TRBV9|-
CASSAGDRSNEKLFF
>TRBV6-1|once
CASSDLASGANVLTF
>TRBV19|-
CASNTSGWMWTVYEQFF
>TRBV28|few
CASSSFRGNTQYF
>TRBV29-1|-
CSPVPGLAVAETQYF
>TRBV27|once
CASSLRWEGHFSSYNEQFF
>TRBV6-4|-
CASSRTGGSPLHF
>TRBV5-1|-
CASSFEGPNEQFF
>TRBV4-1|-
CASSQEPGGGYGYTF
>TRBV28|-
CASTRVYNTEAFF
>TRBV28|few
CASSLDRVGIEQYF
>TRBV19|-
CASSGDRAQPQHF
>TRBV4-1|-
CASSQAFQDPYEQYF
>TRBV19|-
CASSIAWGAPQHF
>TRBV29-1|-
CSVEGLFGGRAREQYF